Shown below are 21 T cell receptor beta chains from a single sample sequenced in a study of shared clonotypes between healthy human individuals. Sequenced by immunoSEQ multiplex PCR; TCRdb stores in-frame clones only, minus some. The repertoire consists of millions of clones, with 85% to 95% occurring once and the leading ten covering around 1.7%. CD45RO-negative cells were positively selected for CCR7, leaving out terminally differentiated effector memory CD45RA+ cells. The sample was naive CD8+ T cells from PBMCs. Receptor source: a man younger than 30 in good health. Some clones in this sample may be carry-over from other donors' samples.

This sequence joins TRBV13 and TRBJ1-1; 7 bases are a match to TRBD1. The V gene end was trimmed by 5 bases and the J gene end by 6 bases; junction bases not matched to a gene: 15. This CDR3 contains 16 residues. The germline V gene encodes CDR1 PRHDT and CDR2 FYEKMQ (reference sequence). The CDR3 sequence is CASSARSRQGIAEAFF. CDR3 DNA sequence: TGTGCCAGCAGCGCGAGGAGCAGACAGGGAATTGCTGAAGCTTTCTTT.

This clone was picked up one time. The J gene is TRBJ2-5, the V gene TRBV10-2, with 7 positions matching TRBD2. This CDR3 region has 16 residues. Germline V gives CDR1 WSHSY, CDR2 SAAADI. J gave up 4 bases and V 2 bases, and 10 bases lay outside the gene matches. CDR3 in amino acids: CASSEPSGGQRETQYF. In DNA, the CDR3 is TGCGCCAGCAGTGAGCCTAGCGGAGGGCAGAGAGAGACCCAGTACTTC.

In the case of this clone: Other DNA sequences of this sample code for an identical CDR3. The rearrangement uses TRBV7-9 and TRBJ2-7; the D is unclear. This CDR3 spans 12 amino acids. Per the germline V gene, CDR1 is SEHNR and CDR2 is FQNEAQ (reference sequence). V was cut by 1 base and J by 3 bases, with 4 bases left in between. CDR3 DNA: TGTGCCAGCAGCTTAGGCTTCTACGAGCAGTACTTC. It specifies CASSLGFYEQYF.

The CDR3: CASSAHRAGMNTEAFF. CDR3 sequence (DNA): TGTGCCAGCAGCGCCCACAGGGCCGGCATGAACACTGAAGCTTTCTTT. The chain combines TRBV21-1 with TRBJ1-1; whether TRBD1, the table's D call, matches the DNA was not checked. TRBV21-1 represents a pseudogene. This CDR3 comprises 16 residues.

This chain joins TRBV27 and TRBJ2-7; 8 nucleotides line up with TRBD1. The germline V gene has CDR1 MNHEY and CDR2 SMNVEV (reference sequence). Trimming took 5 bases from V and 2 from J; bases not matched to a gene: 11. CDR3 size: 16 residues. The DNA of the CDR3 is TGTGCCAGCAGTCCCTTTGAGACAGGGGTCCCCTACGAGCAGTACTTC. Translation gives CASSPFETGVPYEQYF.

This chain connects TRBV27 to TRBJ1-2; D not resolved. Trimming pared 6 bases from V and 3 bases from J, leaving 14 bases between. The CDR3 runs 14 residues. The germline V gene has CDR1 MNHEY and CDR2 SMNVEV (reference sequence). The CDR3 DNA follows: TGTGCCAGCAGCCTCATGGCGGCAGACTATGGCTACACCTTC. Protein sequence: CASSLMAADYGYTF.

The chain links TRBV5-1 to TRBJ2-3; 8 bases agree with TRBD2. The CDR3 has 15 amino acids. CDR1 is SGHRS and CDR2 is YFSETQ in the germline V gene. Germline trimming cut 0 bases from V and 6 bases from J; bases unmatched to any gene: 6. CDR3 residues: CASSLVDGRGDTQYF. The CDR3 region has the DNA TGCGCCAGCAGCTTGGTGGACGGGAGGGGCGATACGCAGTATTTT.

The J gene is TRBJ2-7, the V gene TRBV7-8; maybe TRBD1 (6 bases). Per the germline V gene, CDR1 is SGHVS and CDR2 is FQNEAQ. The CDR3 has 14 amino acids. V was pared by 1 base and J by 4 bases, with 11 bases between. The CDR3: CASSLVGQPYEQYF. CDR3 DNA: TGTGCCAGCAGCTTAGTCGGACAGCCTTACGAGCAGTACTTC. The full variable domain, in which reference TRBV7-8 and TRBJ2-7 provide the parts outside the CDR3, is GAGVSQSPRYKVAKRGQDVALRCDPISGHVSLFWYQQALGQGPEFLTYFQNEAQLDKSGLPSDRFFAERPEGSVSTLKIQRTQQEDSAVYLCASSLVGQPYEQYFGPGTRLTVT.

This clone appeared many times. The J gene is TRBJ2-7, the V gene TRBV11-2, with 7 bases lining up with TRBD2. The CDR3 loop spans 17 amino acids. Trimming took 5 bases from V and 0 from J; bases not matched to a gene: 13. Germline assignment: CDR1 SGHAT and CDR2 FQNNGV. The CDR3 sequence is CASSGSTTSDSSYEQYF. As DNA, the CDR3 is TGTGCCAGCAGCGGATCGACAACTAGCGATAGCTCCTACGAGCAGTACTTC.

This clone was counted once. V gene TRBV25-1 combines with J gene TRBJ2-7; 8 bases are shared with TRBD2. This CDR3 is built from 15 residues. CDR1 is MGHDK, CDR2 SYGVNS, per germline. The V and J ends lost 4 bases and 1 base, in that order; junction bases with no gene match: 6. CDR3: CASSGERERSYEQYF. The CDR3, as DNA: TGTGCCAGCAGTGGGGAGCGGGAGAGGTCCTACGAGCAGTACTTC.

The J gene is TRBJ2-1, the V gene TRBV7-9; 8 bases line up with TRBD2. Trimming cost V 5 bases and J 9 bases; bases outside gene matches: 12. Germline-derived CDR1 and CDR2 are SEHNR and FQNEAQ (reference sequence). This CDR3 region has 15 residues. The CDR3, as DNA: TGTGCCAGCAGCCCGATGGGGACTAGTTTCTTTGAGCAGTTCTTC. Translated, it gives CASSPMGTSFFEQFF.

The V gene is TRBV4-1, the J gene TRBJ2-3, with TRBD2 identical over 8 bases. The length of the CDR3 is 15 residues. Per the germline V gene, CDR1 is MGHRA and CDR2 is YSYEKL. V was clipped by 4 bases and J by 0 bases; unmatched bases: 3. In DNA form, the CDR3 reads TGCGCCAGCAGCCCCCCGGGGGGGAGCACAGATACGCAGTATTTT. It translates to CASSPPGGSTDTQYF.

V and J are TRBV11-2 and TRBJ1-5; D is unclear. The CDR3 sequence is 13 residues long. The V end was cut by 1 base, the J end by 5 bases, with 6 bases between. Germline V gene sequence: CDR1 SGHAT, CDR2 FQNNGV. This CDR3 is CASSLGPYQPQHF. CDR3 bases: TGTGCCAGCAGCTTAGGACCTTATCAGCCCCAGCATTTT.

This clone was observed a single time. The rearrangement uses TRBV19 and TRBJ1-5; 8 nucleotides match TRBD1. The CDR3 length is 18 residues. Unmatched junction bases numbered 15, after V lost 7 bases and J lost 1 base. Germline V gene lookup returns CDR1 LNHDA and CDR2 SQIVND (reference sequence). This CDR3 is CASNYGQGNGMSNQPQHF. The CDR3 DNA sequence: TGTGCCAGTAATTATGGACAGGGAAACGGAATGAGCAATCAGCCCCAGCATTTT.

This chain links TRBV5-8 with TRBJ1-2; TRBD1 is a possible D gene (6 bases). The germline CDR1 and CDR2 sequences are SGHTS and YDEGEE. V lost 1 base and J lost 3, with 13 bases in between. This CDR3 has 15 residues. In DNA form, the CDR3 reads TGTGCCAGCAGCTTGAACTTGGGGGCTGACTATGGCTACACCTTC. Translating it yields CASSLNLGADYGYTF.

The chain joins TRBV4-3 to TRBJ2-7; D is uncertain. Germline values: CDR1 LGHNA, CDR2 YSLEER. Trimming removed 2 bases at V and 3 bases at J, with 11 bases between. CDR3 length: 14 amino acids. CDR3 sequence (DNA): TGCGCCAGCAGCCAATTAGAAGGCAGCTACGAGCAGTACTTC. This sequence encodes CASSQLEGSYEQYF.

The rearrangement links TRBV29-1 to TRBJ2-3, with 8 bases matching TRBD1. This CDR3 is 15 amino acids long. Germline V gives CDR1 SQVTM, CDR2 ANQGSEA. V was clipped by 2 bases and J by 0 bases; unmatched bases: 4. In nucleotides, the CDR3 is TGCAGCGTTGAAAGGACAGGGCTTAGCACAGATACGCAGTATTTT. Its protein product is CSVERTGLSTDTQYF.

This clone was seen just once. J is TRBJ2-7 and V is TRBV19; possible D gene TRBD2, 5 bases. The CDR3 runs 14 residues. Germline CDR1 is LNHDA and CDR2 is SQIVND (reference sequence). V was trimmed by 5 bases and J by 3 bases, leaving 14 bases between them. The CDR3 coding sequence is TGTGCCAGTAGTCAGAGGGCAGGACGCTACGAGCAGTACTTC. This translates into CASSQRAGRYEQYF.

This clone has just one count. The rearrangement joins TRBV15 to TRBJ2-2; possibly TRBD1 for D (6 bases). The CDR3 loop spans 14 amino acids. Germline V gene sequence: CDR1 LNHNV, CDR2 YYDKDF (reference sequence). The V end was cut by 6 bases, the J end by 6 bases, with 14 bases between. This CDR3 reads CATRIGGEAGELFF. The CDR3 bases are TGTGCCACCAGAATAGGGGGAGAGGCCGGGGAGCTGTTTTTT.

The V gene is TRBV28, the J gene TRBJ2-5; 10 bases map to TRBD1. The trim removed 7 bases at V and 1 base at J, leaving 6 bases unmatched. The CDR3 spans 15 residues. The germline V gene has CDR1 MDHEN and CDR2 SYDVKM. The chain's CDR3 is CASNRGQGRQETQYF. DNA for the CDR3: TGTGCCAGCAACAGGGGACAGGGGCGCCAAGAGACCCAGTACTTC.

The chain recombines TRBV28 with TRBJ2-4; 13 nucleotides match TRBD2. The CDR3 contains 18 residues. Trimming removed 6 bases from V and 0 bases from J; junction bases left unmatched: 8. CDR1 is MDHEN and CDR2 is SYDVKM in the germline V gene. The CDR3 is CASRWTSGSGVAKNIQYF. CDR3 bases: TGTGCCAGCAGGTGGACTAGCGGGAGTGGTGTAGCCAAAAACATTCAGTACTTC.